The clone carrying this TCR beta chain was counted at least ten times. What it recognizes is unknown. V shed 5 bases and J 3 bases; nucleotides not matched to a gene: 7. The germline CDR1 and CDR2 sequences are SEHNR and FQNEAQ (reference sequence). CDR3 length equals 14 residues. The data were obtained in a study of T cells after posttransplantation cyclophosphamide. Points from the study as a whole: Recipient CMV seropositivity and CMV reactivation strongly tracked TRB clonality. Donor CD8+ memory clones often dominated recipient blood repertoires at later times. Blood and skin or GI T cell repertoires showed limited TRB overlap.

TCRdb's table, derived via immunoSEQ multiplex PCR, lists solely in-frame clones and lacks some. Recorded here are more than 35,000 clones, with no singletons, and the ten leading clones hold 2% to 2.5%. The related graft donor's blood sample was taken on the day of bone marrow donation. The sample was PBMCs. The chain carries TRBV7-9 and TRBJ2-7; TRBD1 matches at 7 bases. This sequence originates from a man aged 50 to 60 in good health, CMV-negative, and a related stem cell transplant donor. CDR3 DNA: TGTGCCAGCAGCCGTCGGGACAGACTCTACGAGCAGTACTTC. Protein: CASSRRDRLYEQYF.